This T cell receptor (beta chain) was retrieved from a study of early T cells in non-severe SARS-CoV-2 infection. Study as a whole: Sequencing used unsorted whole-blood bulk RNA, so chains lack pairing.

Individual cDNA molecules each received unique molecular identifiers attached to them. TCRdb re-called the 5' RACE reads with MiXCR, one entry per CDR3 protein. The data hold approximately 58,000 distinct CDR3 sequences, with 9.5% to 15% observed a single time. Remarks on this clonotype: Its antigen is unknown.

The CDR3 covers 15 residues. V lost 1 base, J lost 3 bases, and 10 bases lay in between. Germline V gives CDR1 LGHDT, CDR2 YNNKEL (reference sequence). Study outcomes and limitations: The matching step, a VDJdb search, favored anti-spike CD8 responses and missed private and CD4 specificities.

V gene TRBV3-1 combines with J gene TRBJ1-5, with D possibly being TRBD1 (5 bases). Material: whole blood, obtained at baseline. This TCR came from an adult who was a healthcare worker with PCR-confirmed SARS-CoV-2 infection or an uninfected control (not recorded which). The CDR3 protein is CASSQGGGNNQPQHF. The CDR3 DNA is TGTGCCAGCAGCCAAGGCGGGGGGAACAATCAGCCCCAGCATTTT.